This T cell receptor (beta chain) was observed in a study of long-term antiretroviral therapy in people with HIV. At least two post-ART and at least one pre-ART PBMC sample were available for each donor. Researchers report immunoSEQ v3.0 was run at survey level. Data came from immunoSEQ multiplex PCR; TCRdb stores just in-frame clones and leaves some out. The sample records about 27,000 clones, around 80% being singletons. V gave up 5 bases and J gave up 3 bases, with 19 bases separating them. The CDR3 is 16 residues long. Per the germline V gene, CDR1 is SGHAT and CDR2 is FQNNGV. The chain carries TRBV11-2 and TRBJ1-1, with a possible D match to TRBD1 (5 bases). The clonotype comes from a man aged 35 to 55 with HIV. This sample comprised unsorted PBMCs, obtained 3 years after starting antiretroviral therapy. The CDR3 nucleotides read TGTGCCAGCAGCCCACGGGGCATTACGACGTACACTGAAGCTTTCTTT. It yields the protein CASSPRGITTYTEAFF. The full variable domain, its missing parts supplied by reference TRBV11-2 and TRBJ1-1, is EAGVAQSPRYKIIEKRQSVAFWCNPISGHATLYWYQQILGQGPKLLIQFQNNGVVDDSQLPKDRFSAERLKGVDSTLKIQPAKLEDSAVYLCASSPRGITTYTEAFFGQGTRLTVV.